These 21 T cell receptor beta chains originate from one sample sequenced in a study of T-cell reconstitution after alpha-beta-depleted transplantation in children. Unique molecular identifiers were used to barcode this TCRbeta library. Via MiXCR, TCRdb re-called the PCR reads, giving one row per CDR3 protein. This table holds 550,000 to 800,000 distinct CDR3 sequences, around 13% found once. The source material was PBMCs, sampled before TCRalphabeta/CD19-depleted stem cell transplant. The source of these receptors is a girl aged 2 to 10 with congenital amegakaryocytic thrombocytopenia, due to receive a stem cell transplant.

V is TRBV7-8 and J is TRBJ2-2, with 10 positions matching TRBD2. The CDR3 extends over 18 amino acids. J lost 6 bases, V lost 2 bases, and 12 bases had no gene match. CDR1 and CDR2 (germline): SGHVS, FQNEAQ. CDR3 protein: CASSLRPWLAGVPGELFF. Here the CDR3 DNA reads TGTGCCAGCAGCTTAAGACCCTGGCTAGCGGGAGTACCCGGGGAGCTGTTTTTT.

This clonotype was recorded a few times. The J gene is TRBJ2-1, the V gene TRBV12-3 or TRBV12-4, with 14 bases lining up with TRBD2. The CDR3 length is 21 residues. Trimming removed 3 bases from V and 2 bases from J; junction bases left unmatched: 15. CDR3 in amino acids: CASSFPPRLAGGLRTYNEQFF. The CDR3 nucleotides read TGTGCCAGCAGTTTCCCCCCACGACTAGCGGGAGGGCTACGAACCTACAATGAGCAGTTCTTC.

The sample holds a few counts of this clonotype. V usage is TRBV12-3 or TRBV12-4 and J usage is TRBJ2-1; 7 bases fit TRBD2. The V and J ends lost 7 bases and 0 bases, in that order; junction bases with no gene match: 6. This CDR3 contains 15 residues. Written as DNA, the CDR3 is TGTGCCAGCACCCTACTAGCGAGCTCCTACAATGAGCAGTTCTTC. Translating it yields CASTLLASSYNEQFF.

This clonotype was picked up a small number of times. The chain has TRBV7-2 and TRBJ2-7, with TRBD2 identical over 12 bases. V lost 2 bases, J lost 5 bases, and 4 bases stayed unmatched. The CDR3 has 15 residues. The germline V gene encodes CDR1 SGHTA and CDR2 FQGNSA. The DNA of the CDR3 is TGTGCCAGCAGCTTAAGTCTAGCGGGAGGGGACGAGCAGTACTTC. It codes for CASSLSLAGGDEQYF.

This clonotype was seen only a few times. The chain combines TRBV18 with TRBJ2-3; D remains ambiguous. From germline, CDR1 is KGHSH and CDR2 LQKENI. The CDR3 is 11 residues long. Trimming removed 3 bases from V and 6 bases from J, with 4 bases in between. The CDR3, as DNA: TGTGCCAGCTCACCGAAGGATACGCAGTATTTT. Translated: CASSPKDTQYF.

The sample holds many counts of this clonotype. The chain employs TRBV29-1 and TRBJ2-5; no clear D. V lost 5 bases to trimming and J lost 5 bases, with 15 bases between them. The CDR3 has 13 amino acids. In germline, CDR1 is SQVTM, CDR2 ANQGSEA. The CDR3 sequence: CSVKFAPAETQYF. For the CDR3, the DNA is TGCAGCGTTAAATTCGCACCGGCGGAGACCCAGTACTTC.

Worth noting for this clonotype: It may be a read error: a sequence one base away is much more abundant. CDR3 sequence (DNA): TGCAGTGCTATCTTAGCGGGAGGGAGAGAGACCCAGTCCTTC. Amino acids: CSAILAGGRETQSF. This chain connects TRBV20-1 to TRBJ2-5, with 11 bases aligning to TRBD2. This CDR3 region has 14 residues. Germline values: CDR1 DFQATT, CDR2 SNEGSKA (reference sequence).

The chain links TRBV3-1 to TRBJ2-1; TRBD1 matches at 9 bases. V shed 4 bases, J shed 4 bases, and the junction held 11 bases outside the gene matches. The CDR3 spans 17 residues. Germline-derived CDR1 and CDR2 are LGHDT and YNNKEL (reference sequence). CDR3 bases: TGTGCCAGCAGCCCCTATTCCGGGACAGGGTCGTACAATGAGCAGTTCTTC. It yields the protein CASSPYSGTGSYNEQFF.

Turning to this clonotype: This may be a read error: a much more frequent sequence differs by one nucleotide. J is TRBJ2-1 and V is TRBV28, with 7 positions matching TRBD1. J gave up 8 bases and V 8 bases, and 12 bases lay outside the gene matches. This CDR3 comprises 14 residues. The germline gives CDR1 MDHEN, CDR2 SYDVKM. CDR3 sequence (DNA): TGTGCCAGCGGTTACTTGCGACAGGGCGATGAGCAGTTCTTC. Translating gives CASGYLRQGDEQFF.

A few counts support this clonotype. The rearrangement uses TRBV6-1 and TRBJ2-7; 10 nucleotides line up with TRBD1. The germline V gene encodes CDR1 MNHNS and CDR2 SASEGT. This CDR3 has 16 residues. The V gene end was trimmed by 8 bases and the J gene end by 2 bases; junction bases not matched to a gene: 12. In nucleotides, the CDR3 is TGTGCCAGCTCTCGCGGGACAGGGGTGTTGACCTACGAGCAGTACTTC. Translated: CASSRGTGVLTYEQYF.

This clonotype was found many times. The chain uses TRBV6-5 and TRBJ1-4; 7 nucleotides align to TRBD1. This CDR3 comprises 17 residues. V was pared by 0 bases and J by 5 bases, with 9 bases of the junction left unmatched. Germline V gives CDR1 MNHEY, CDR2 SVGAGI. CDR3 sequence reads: CASSYSKLAQGNEKLFF. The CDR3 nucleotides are TGTGCCAGCAGTTACTCGAAATTGGCACAGGGGAATGAAAAACTGTTTTTT.

The DNA of the CDR3 is TGTGCCAGCAGCGCCGGGTACAGTTTATCATACGAGCAGTACTTC. It yields the protein CASSAGYSLSYEQYF. The chain carries TRBV7-9 and TRBJ2-7; no definite D call. The CDR3 runs 15 residues. Looked up from germline, CDR1 is SEHNR and CDR2 is FQNEAQ (reference sequence). The V end was cut by 5 bases, the J end by 4 bases, with 18 bases between.

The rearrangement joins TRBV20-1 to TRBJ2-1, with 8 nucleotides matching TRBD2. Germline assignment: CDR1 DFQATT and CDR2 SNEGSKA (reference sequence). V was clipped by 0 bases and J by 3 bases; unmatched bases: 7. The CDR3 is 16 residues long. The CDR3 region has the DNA TGCAGTGCTAGAGATCGAAGCGGGAGCAACTACAATGAGCAGTTCTTC. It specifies CSARDRSGSNYNEQFF.

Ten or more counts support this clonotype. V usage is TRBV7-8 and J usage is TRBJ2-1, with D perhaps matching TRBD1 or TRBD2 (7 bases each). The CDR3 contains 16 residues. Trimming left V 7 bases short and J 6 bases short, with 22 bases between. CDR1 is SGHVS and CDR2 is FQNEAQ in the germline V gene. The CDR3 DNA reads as TGTGCCAGCACCCCAGGGGGGGGGCCTGGGGTCAATGAGCAGTTCTTC. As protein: CASTPGGGPGVNEQFF.

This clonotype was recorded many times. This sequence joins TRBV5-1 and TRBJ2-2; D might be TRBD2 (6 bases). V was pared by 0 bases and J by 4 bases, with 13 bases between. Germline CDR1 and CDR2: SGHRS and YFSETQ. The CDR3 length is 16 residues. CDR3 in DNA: TGCGCCAGCAGCTTGGCGGGGGTCCCAAGCACCGGGGAGCTGTTTTTT. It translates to CASSLAGVPSTGELFF.

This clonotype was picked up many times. The CDR3 region has the DNA TGTGCCAGTGGATACGCACTAGTCTACGAGCAGTACTTC. As protein: CASGYALVYEQYF. This rearrangement joins TRBV5-5 to TRBJ2-7, with D possibly being TRBD2 (5 bases). CDR1 and CDR2 (germline): SGHKS, YYEKEE (reference sequence). The CDR3 extends over 13 amino acids. The V and J ends lost 8 bases and 3 bases respectively, with 15 bases between them.

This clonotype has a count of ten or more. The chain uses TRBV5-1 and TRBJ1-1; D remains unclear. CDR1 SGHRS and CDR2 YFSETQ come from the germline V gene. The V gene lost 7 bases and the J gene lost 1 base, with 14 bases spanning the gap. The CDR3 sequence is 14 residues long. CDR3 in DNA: TGCGCCAGCGGACCAGTCACCGCGAACACTGAAGCTTTCTTT. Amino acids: CASGPVTANTEAFF.

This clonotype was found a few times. CDR3 loop: CSVPSLERTDTQYF. The CDR3 DNA follows: TGCAGCGTCCCAAGCTTAGAGCGCACAGATACGCAGTATTTT. The chain couples TRBV29-1 to TRBJ2-3; D call uncertain. The CDR3 contains 14 residues. CDR1 and CDR2 from the germline V gene are SQVTM and ANQGSEA. Trimming removed 6 bases from V and 1 base from J, with 14 bases in between.

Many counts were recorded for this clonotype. The CDR3 loop reads CSAPLTSRNTDTQYF. The CDR3 bases are TGCAGTGCTCCCCTGACTAGCAGAAACACAGATACGCAGTATTTT. V and J are TRBV20-1 and TRBJ2-3; the match to TRBD2 covers 7 bases. The CDR3 extends over 15 amino acids. CDR1 is DFQATT, CDR2 SNEGSKA, per germline (reference sequence). The V segment lost 5 bases and the J segment 2 bases; nucleotides outside the gene matches: 10.

This CDR3 reads CASSGGLYSNQPQHF. The CDR3, as DNA: TGTGCCAGCAGTGGGGGATTGTATAGCAATCAGCCCCAGCATTTT. J is TRBJ1-5 and V is TRBV28, with a weak D call TRBD1 (5 bases). V lost 5 bases and J 0 bases, leaving 11 bases between the germline ends. Germline CDR1 MDHEN, CDR2 SYDVKM. The CDR3 spans 15 residues.

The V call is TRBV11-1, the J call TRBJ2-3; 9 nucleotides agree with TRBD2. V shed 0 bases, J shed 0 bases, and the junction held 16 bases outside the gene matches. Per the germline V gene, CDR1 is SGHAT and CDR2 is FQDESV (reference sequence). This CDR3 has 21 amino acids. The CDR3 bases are TGTGCCAGCAGCTTAGCTTTGAAGGCGACGACTAGCGGAACTAGCACAGATACGCAGTATTTT. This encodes CASSLALKATTSGTSTDTQYF.